This T cell receptor (beta chain) was retrieved from a study of blood T cell repertoires in COVID-19. Assay: immunoSEQ multiplex PCR; the TCRdb copy retains only in-frame clones and omits some. This table has roughly 180,000 clones, 83% appearing once. Living in about two dozen US areas, the participants were between roughly 18 and 89 years of age. The germline V gene has CDR1 KGHSH and CDR2 LQKENI. The CDR3 loop spans 13 amino acids. The J segment lost 8 bases and the V segment lost 4 bases, leaving 4 bases of the junction unmatched. The V gene is TRBV18, the J gene TRBJ1-4; 7 bases map to TRBD1. The sequence was collected from a woman in her forties or fifties in a cohort exposed to, infected with or recovered from COVID-19 (not recorded which). Sequenced input: PBMCs or T cells enriched from blood (not recorded which). The CDR3 DNA sequence: TGTGCCAGCTCACTTGGACAGGAAGAAAAACTGTTTTTT. This sequence encodes CASSLGQEEKLFF.